These 17 T cell receptor beta chains share one sample of origin, sequenced in a study of OX40 agonist ivuxolimab in advanced cancers. Clones were read by immunoSEQ multiplex PCR, and TCRdb kept only the in-frame ones, dropping some. The data show 150,000 to 170,000 clones, around 94% seen once. Specimen: CD4+ or CD8+ T cells sorted from blood, collected in a trial of the OX40 agonist ivuxolimab. The source of these receptors is an adult with an advanced solid tumor such as melanoma, head and neck, liver or kidney cancer.

The chain has TRBV6-5 and TRBJ1-2; D not resolved. CDR1 MNHEY and CDR2 SVGAGI come from the germline V gene. V was trimmed by 5 bases and J by 3 bases, leaving 16 bases between them. CDR3 size: 15 residues. CDR3 coding DNA: TGTGCCAGCAGTAGGGCCTTTTCCGGAGACTATGGCTACACCTTC. Translation: CASSRAFSGDYGYTF.

The rearrangement uses TRBV5-1 and TRBJ2-5; 13 nucleotides match TRBD2. V lost 6 bases, J lost 5 bases, and 4 bases stayed unmatched. CDR1 and CDR2 (germline): SGHRS, YFSETQ. The CDR3 is 14 amino acids. The CDR3 DNA reads TGCGCCAGCACCCCGGGACTAGCGGGGGAGACCCAGTACTTC. Protein sequence: CASTPGLAGETQYF.

The J gene is TRBJ2-6, the V gene TRBV27; D unresolved. Deletions cut 3 bases from V and 4 bases from J, with 10 bases between. Germline V gives CDR1 MNHEY, CDR2 SMNVEV (reference sequence). This CDR3 is built from 15 residues. This CDR3 is CASSFKFSGANVLTF. DNA of the CDR3: TGTGCCAGCAGTTTCAAGTTCTCCGGGGCCAACGTCCTGACTTTC. Supplemented by reference TRBV27 and TRBJ2-6, the full variable domain reads EAQVTQNPRYLITVTGKKLTVTCSQNMNHEYMSWYRQDPGLGLRQIYYSMNVEVTDKGDVPEGYKVSRKEKRNFPLILESPSPNQTSLYFCASSFKFSGANVLTFGAGSRLTVL.

The V and J genes are TRBV5-6 and TRBJ2-1; D could derive from TRBD1 or TRBD2 (5 bases each). Germline V gene data show CDR1 as SGHDT and CDR2 as YYEEEE. CDR3 length equals 15 residues. Trimming removed 1 base at V and 8 bases at J, with 16 bases between. The CDR3 region has the DNA TGTGCCAGCAGCTTGAGACGGGGACCCCCCCATGAGCAGTTCTTC. Protein: CASSLRRGPPHEQFF.

The chain employs TRBV5-6 and TRBJ1-5; D call uncertain. The germline V gene encodes CDR1 SGHDT and CDR2 YYEEEE. Trimming stripped 1 base from V and 1 base from J, with 9 bases between. The CDR3 totals 15 residues. The CDR3 region is CASSLRAGSNQPQHF. The CDR3 DNA reads as TGTGCCAGCAGCTTGAGGGCCGGGAGCAATCAGCCCCAGCATTTT.

This sequence joins TRBV5-4 and TRBJ2-2; D ambiguous. This CDR3 contains 14 residues. CDR1 is SGHNT and CDR2 is YYREEE in the germline V gene (reference sequence). Between the trimmed V and J ends, which lost 3 bases and 6 bases, there was a span of 12 bases. The CDR3 region is CASSYRAGSGELFF. The CDR3, as DNA: TGTGCCAGCAGCTATAGGGCCGGGTCCGGGGAGCTGTTTTTT.

CDR3 in DNA: TGTGCCACGGGGGGGGCCACCTACGAGCAGTACTTC. Translating gives CATGGATYEQYF. The chain uses TRBV15 and TRBJ2-5, with D tentatively TRBD2 (7 bases). The J call may be mistaken, given a closer DNA end match to TRBJ2-7. The germline gives CDR1 LNHNV, CDR2 YYDKDF (reference sequence). This CDR3 is 12 amino acids long.

The gene calls are TRBV7-9 and TRBJ1-3, with D unclear. The germline gives CDR1 SEHNR, CDR2 FQNEAQ (reference sequence). This CDR3 region has 14 residues. Deletions cut 1 base from V and 2 bases from J, with 6 bases between. The CDR3 spells CASSLGPAGNTIYF. CDR3 DNA sequence: TGTGCCAGCAGCTTAGGTCCTGCTGGAAACACCATATATTTT. The variable domain in full, with the rest retrieved from reference TRBV7-9 and TRBJ1-3, is DTGVSQNPRHKITKRGQNVTFRCDPISEHNRLYWYRQTLGQGPEFLTYFQNEAQLEKSRLLSDRFSAERPKGSFSTLEIQRTEQGDSAMYLCASSLGPAGNTIYFGEGSWLTVV.

This chain connects TRBV6-1 to TRBJ2-3; 9 positions match TRBD1. Trimming at V came to 6 bases and at J to 2 bases, leaving 6 bases not matched to a gene. The CDR3 has 15 amino acids. The V gene's germline CDR1 is MNHNS and CDR2 SASEGT. The CDR3 is CASRDRGRVTDTQYF. CDR3 bases: TGTGCCAGCAGGGACAGGGGCAGAGTCACAGATACGCAGTATTTT.

J is TRBJ2-2 and V is TRBV5-4, with D perhaps TRBD1 (5 bases). Germline V gene lookup returns CDR1 SGHNT and CDR2 YYREEE (reference sequence). The CDR3 runs to 16 residues. V shed 1 base and J shed 1 base, with 11 bases lying between them. The CDR3 sequence: CASSLNTGQNTGELFF. Here the CDR3 DNA reads TGTGCCAGCAGCTTGAATACAGGCCAGAACACCGGGGAGCTGTTTTTT.

This rearrangement joins TRBV7-3 to TRBJ2-3, with D maybe TRBD2 (6 bases). The V end lost 5 bases, the J end lost 5 bases, and 17 bases lay between the germline ends. The CDR3 is made up of 15 amino acids. Germline lookup yields CDR1 SGHTA and CDR2 FQGTGA. CDR3 amino acids: CASSPQTTSGDTQYF. The DNA of the CDR3 is TGTGCCAGCAGCCCCCAGACGACTAGTGGAGATACGCAGTATTTT.

This clone was counted a few times. This rearrangement joins TRBV7-2 to TRBJ2-5; the match to TRBD2 covers 16 bases. J was trimmed by 1 base and V by 5 bases; bases with no gene match: 7. CDR1 and CDR2 (germline): SGHTA, FQGNSA. The CDR3 loop spans 18 amino acids. The CDR3 spells CASSPGLAGGPRQETQYF. Here the CDR3 DNA reads TGTGCCAGCAGCCCGGGACTAGCGGGGGGGCCGCGCCAAGAGACCCAGTACTTC.

The chain couples TRBV29-1 to TRBJ2-7; D perhaps matches TRBD2 (6 bases). V lost 0 bases, J lost 0 bases, and 24 bases lay in between. There are 19 residues in the CDR3. CDR1 and CDR2 (germline): SQVTM, ANQGSEA. Written as DNA, the CDR3 is TGCAGCGTTGAAGATCCTTTAGGCGAGCGGCGGGGTACCTCCTACGAGCAGTACTTC. Translating gives CSVEDPLGERRGTSYEQYF.

The V and J genes are TRBV5-5 and TRBJ1-3, with D unclear. The germline V and J ends were trimmed by 0 bases and 0 bases, with 7 bases remaining between them. This CDR3 contains 15 residues. The germline V gene encodes CDR1 SGHKS and CDR2 YYEKEE (reference sequence). This CDR3 is CASSLDPSSGNTIYF. CDR3 bases: TGTGCCAGCAGCTTGGACCCTTCCTCTGGAAACACCATATATTTT.

In this sample, this clone turned up once. The chain is built from TRBV5-1 and TRBJ2-5, with 9 positions matching TRBD2. The J call could be wrong; TRBJ2-7 is a better fit for the DNA end. The CDR3 contains 14 residues. Germline V CDR1 and CDR2: SGHRS, YFSETQ. The CDR3 DNA reads TGCGCCAGCAGCTCCCTAGCGGGGCAGGACGAGCAGTACTTC. It translates to CASSSLAGQDEQYF.

The chain has TRBV15 and TRBJ2-1; either TRBD1 or TRBD2 may fit D (6 bases each). This CDR3 has 15 residues. The germline gives CDR1 LNHNV, CDR2 YYDKDF (reference sequence). Between the trimmed V and J ends, which lost 3 bases and 7 bases, there was a span of 16 bases. The CDR3 here is CATSRGGPAWNEQFF. DNA for the CDR3: TGTGCCACCAGCAGGGGGGGCCCCGCTTGGAATGAGCAGTTCTTC.

The chain combines TRBV6-1 with TRBJ2-7, with D perhaps TRBD1 or TRBD2 (6 bases each). This CDR3 has 13 amino acids. CDR1 is MNHNS and CDR2 is SASEGT in the germline V gene. Trimming left V 6 bases short and J 2 bases short, with 11 bases between. CDR3 DNA: TGTGCCAGCAGGGAGGGGGGAACCTACGAGCAGTACTTC. Amino acid sequence: CASREGGTYEQYF.